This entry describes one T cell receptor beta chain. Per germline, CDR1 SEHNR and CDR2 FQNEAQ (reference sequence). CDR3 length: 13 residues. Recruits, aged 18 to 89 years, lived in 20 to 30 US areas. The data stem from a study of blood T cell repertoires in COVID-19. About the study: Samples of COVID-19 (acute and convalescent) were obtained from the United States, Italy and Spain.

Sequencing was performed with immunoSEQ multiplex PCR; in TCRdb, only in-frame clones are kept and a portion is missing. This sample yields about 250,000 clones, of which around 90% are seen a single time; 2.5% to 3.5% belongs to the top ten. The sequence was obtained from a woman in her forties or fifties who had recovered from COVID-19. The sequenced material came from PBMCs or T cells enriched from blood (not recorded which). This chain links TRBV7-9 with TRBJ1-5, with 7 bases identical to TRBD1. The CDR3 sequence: CAIGGQTYQPQHF. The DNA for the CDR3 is TGTGCAATCGGGGGACAGACTTATCAGCCCCAGCATTTT.